Below, 19 T cell receptor beta chains from the same sample are listed, as sequenced in a study of blood T cell repertoires in COVID-19. The repertoire was sequenced with immunoSEQ multiplex PCR; TCRdb's copy has only in-frame clones and lacks some. The sample has approximately 330,000 clones, approximately 86% seen once. Sequencing used peripheral blood. These receptors were taken from a man aged 30-40 years with COVID-19, enrolled during active disease.

The chain carries TRBV28 and TRBJ1-4; 8 nucleotides align to TRBD1. The CDR3 contains 18 residues. CDR1 MDHEN and CDR2 SYDVKM come from the germline V gene. V lost 3 bases, J lost 5 bases, and 14 bases stayed unmatched. The CDR3 DNA reads TGTGCCAGCAGTTTCCGGCAGGGGGCGGGTAAAGGAAATGAAAAACTGTTTTTT. Protein: CASSFRQGAGKGNEKLFF.

This chain connects TRBV11-2 to TRBJ2-3; the D gene is possibly TRBD2 (6 bases). Trimming took off 4 bases at V and 2 bases at J, with 13 bases between the two ends. Germline V gives CDR1 SGHAT, CDR2 FQNNGV. This CDR3 contains 15 residues. This CDR3 reads CASSSPGLYTDTQYF. In nucleotides, the CDR3 is TGTGCCAGCAGCTCACCGGGACTGTACACAGATACGCAGTATTTT. Supplemented by reference TRBV11-2 and TRBJ2-3, the full variable domain reads EAGVAQSPRYKIIEKRQSVAFWCNPISGHATLYWYQQILGQGPKLLIQFQNNGVVDDSQLPKDRFSAERLKGVDSTLKIQPAKLEDSAVYLCASSSPGLYTDTQYFGPGTRLTVL.

CDR3 residues: CASSLLGLGRDRGNSPLHF. Written as DNA, the CDR3 is TGTGCCAGCAGCTTATTGGGACTGGGACGGGACAGGGGCAATTCACCCCTCCACTTT. The rearrangement uses TRBV7-2 and TRBJ1-6; 10 bases match TRBD1. After removal of 2 bases from V and 7 bases from J, the junction contained 14 bases not matched to a gene. The CDR3 loop spans 19 amino acids. Germline lookup yields CDR1 SGHTA and CDR2 FQGNSA.

This clone was counted once. This rearrangement joins TRBV11-2 to TRBJ1-1, with D maybe TRBD1 (5 bases). V was pared by 5 bases and J by 2 bases, with 9 bases between. Germline CDR1 and CDR2: SGHAT and FQNNGV. The CDR3 sequence is 13 residues long. The CDR3, as DNA: TGTGCCAGCAGCCTTGGACAAAACACTGAAGCTTTCTTT. Translated: CASSLGQNTEAFF.

The chain links TRBV5-1 to TRBJ2-5; D is perhaps TRBD1 (5 bases). The CDR3 runs 14 residues. Trimming removed 2 bases from V and 2 bases from J, with 10 bases in between. CDR1 is SGHRS and CDR2 is YFSETQ in the germline V gene. The CDR3 is CASSFSTAQETQYF. In DNA, the CDR3 is TGCGCCAGCAGCTTCTCGACAGCACAAGAGACCCAGTACTTC.

The rearrangement uses TRBV6-5 and TRBJ2-3; maybe TRBD2 (5 bases). This CDR3 is built from 14 residues. V gave up 11 bases and J gave up 2 bases, with 17 bases separating them. CDR1 and CDR2 from the germline V gene are MNHEY and SVGAGI. DNA of the CDR3: TGTGCCGTGGCGGCTAGCACCTCCACAGATACGCAGTATTTT. It yields the protein CAVAASTSTDTQYF.

This clone was seen only a few times. The V gene is TRBV5-1, the J gene TRBJ2-2; 9 bases map to TRBD1. Germline CDR1 SGHRS, CDR2 YFSETQ. The length of the CDR3 is 16 residues. Trimming at V came to 0 bases and at J to 5 bases, leaving 5 bases not matched to a gene. CDR3 DNA: TGCGCCAGCAGCTTGGCAGTTGACAGGGGGACCGGGGAGCTGTTTTTT. Its protein product is CASSLAVDRGTGELFF.

This chain joins TRBV7-2 and TRBJ1-1, with D maybe TRBD1 (5 bases). Germline CDR1 and CDR2: SGHTA and FQGNSA. Trimming removed 5 bases at V and 10 bases at J, with 14 bases between. The CDR3 runs to 12 residues. The CDR3 here is CASSIDSGGAFF. The DNA of the CDR3 is TGTGCCAGCAGCATAGACAGCGGGGGAGCTTTCTTT.

This clone was recorded once. This rearrangement joins TRBV4-1 to TRBJ1-4; D is uncertain. The CDR3 is made up of 17 amino acids. V dropped 0 bases and J dropped 0 bases, with 11 bases sitting between them. Germline V lookup: CDR1 MGHRA, CDR2 YSYEKL. The CDR3 coding sequence is TGCGCCAGCAGCCAAGATATGAGAGGGTCAACTAATGAAAAACTGTTTTTT. Translating gives CASSQDMRGSTNEKLFF.

CDR3 loop: CASSFGGSGNTIYF. CDR3 sequence (DNA): TGTGCCAGCAGTTTCGGGGGGTCTGGAAACACCATATATTTT. The chain joins TRBV28 to TRBJ1-3; a possible D gene is TRBD1 (5 bases). The CDR3 runs 14 residues. Germline CDR1 MDHEN, CDR2 SYDVKM. V shed 3 bases and J shed 1 base, with 7 bases lying between them.

The chain's CDR3 is CASTYDRGLYEQYF. DNA of the CDR3: TGTGCCAGCACCTACGACAGGGGGCTCTACGAGCAGTACTTC. The chain recombines TRBV28 with TRBJ2-7; 10 positions match TRBD1. V lost 7 bases, J lost 3 bases, and 6 bases stayed unmatched. CDR1 MDHEN and CDR2 SYDVKM come from the germline V gene. The CDR3 has 14 residues.

On this clone itself: An end of the junction differs from the germline gene, which may be a read error. The chain is built from TRBV5-8 and TRBJ1-1, with D maybe TRBD1 (5 bases). Germline lookup yields CDR1 SGHTS and CDR2 YDEGEE. This CDR3 region has 13 residues. The DNA of the CDR3 is TGTGCCAGCAGCTTGAGGGGCGTAGGCAGCCTATACTTT. Translated, it gives CASSLRGVGSLYF.

The chain uses TRBV7-2 and TRBJ1-2; D is unresolved. V lost 1 base, J lost 1 base, and 4 bases lay in between. The CDR3 is made up of 13 amino acids. Germline V lookup: CDR1 SGHTA, CDR2 FQGNSA. CDR3 residues: CASSLVGNYGYTF. The CDR3 DNA follows: TGTGCCAGCAGCTTAGTCGGTAACTATGGCTACACCTTC.

This clone appeared once. The genes are TRBV19 and TRBJ2-7; 8 bases line up with TRBD2. J was trimmed by 6 bases and V by 9 bases; bases with no gene match: 4. The CDR3 sequence is 11 residues long. Germline CDR1 LNHDA, CDR2 SQIVND (reference sequence). CDR3 DNA: TGTGCCAGCGGGGGGGTTTTCGAGCAGTACTTC. It specifies CASGGVFEQYF. The variable domain in full, completed from reference TRBV19 and TRBJ2-7, reads DGGITQSPKYLFRKEGQNVTLSCEQNLNHDAMYWYRQDPGQGLRLIYYSQIVNDFQKGDIAEGYSVSREKKESFPLTVTSAQKNPTAFYLCASGGVFEQYFGPGTRLTVT.

V is TRBV7-2 and J is TRBJ2-7, with 9 bases that match TRBD2. After removal of 6 bases from V and 2 bases from J, the junction contained 8 bases not matched to a gene. The germline gives CDR1 SGHTA, CDR2 FQGNSA. The CDR3 has 15 amino acids. CDR3 DNA: TGTGCCAGCAGTGTACTAGCGGGTTCTCCCTACGAGCAGTACTTC. Protein sequence: CASSVLAGSPYEQYF.

This clone was detected only a few times. V usage is TRBV7-9 and J usage is TRBJ2-1; D might be TRBD2 (7 bases). The V end was cut by 7 bases, the J end by 0 bases, with 19 bases between. Germline V gene lookup returns CDR1 SEHNR and CDR2 FQNEAQ (reference sequence). This CDR3 region has 17 residues. This CDR3 reads CASTPWGGMSSYNEQFF. DNA of the CDR3: TGTGCCAGCACCCCCTGGGGGGGCATGAGCTCCTACAATGAGCAGTTCTTC.

The J gene is TRBJ2-1, the V gene TRBV14; 8 bases align to TRBD2. The V gene's germline CDR1 is SGHDN and CDR2 FVKESK. After removal of 3 bases from V and 7 bases from J, the junction contained 14 bases not matched to a gene. This CDR3 is built from 17 residues. As DNA, the CDR3 is TGTGCCAGCAGCCAGCTCGTCCGGGGGGGACTATTGAATGAGCAGTTCTTC. This encodes CASSQLVRGGLLNEQFF.

The chain employs TRBV7-2 and TRBJ2-4; D perhaps matches TRBD1 (6 bases). Germline loops: CDR1 SGHTA, CDR2 FQGNSA. The V and J ends lost 1 base and 7 bases respectively, with 20 bases between them. This CDR3 comprises 17 residues. CDR3 DNA: TGTGCCAGCAGCTTAGACCGTCTGAGGGGGAATAGGAACATTCAGTACTTC. Protein product: CASSLDRLRGNRNIQYF.

The rearrangement joins TRBV27 to TRBJ1-1; TRBD1 matches 7 bases. With V trimmed by 3 bases and J by 1 base, 8 bases remained unmatched. The germline CDR1 and CDR2 sequences are MNHEY and SMNVEV (reference sequence). CDR3 size: 16 residues. CDR3 sequence reads: CASSFRVGGQNTEAFF. In DNA form, the CDR3 reads TGTGCCAGCAGTTTTAGGGTAGGGGGCCAGAACACTGAAGCTTTCTTT.